The entry that follows covers one T cell receptor (beta chain) sequence. No antigen is known for it. These data are taken from a study of T cell repertoires in cytomegalovirus infection. Study-wide context: From public TCR beta signatures came an indication of both CMV infection and matching HLA type.

TCRdb redid the calling of the reads with MiXCR, one entry per CDR3 protein. In the table there are more than 650,000 distinct CDR3 sequences, 35% of which are singletons. Whole-study findings and limits: CMV carriers having the relevant HLA were flagged by cumulative public TCR beta family frequency. Ex vivo responses were dominated by HLA-C-restricted CMV-specific TCR beta clonotypes.

Input material: PBMCs. The source is a human donor in good health (CMV status not recorded). Some clones in this sample may be carry-over from other donors' samples.

DNA of the CDR3: TGTGCCAGCAGCTTGGGGATCGACGAGCAGTACTTC. Residues: CASSLGIDEQYF. The chain is built from TRBV5-4 and TRBJ2-7; no firm D call. In germline, CDR1 is SGHNT, CDR2 YYREEE (reference sequence). Trimming pared 0 bases from V and 5 bases from J, leaving 6 bases between. The CDR3 covers 12 residues.